This T cell receptor (beta chain) came from a study of cytomegalovirus exposure and HLA in healthy donors. This CDR3 region has 18 residues. Germline values: CDR1 MDHEN, CDR2 SYDVKM. J lost 2 bases, V lost 5 bases, and 13 bases had no gene match. Whole-study results and caveats: A list of about 160 TCR beta chains associated with cytomegalovirus was given. TCR beta V- and J-gene trimming, according to a later analysis, was linked to a missense DCLRE1C variant.

This clone was seen a few times. Its antigen is unknown. The study ran its PCR with 60 Vbeta and 13 Jbeta primers. Assay: immunoSEQ multiplex PCR; the TCRdb copy retains only in-frame clones and omits some. This table has 90,000 to 130,000 clones, around 75% appearing once. The clonotype was recovered from a woman aged 25-40 years in good health and CMV-seronegative. The chain links TRBV28 to TRBJ2-3; 10 positions agree with TRBD2. The specimen sequenced was PBMCs. The CDR3 region is CASSRIFGLAGDTDTQYF. In nucleotides, the CDR3 is TGTGCCAGCAGTCGAATCTTTGGGCTAGCGGGAGACACAGATACGCAGTATTTT.